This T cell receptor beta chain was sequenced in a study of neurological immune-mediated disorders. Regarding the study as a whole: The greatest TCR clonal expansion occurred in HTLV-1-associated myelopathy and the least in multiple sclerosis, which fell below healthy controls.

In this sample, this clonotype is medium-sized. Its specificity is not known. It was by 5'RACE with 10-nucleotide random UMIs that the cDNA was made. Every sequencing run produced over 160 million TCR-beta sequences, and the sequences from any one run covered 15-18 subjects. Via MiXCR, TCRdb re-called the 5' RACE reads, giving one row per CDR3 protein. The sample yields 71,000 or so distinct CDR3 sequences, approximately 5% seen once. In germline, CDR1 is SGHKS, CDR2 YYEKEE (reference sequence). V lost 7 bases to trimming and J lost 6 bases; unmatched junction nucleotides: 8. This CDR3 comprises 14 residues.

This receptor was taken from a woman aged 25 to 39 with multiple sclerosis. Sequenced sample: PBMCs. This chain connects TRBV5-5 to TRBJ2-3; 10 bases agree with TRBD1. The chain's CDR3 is CASGSGTGVDTQYF. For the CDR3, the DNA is TGTGCCAGCGGTTCCGGGACAGGGGTCGATACGCAGTATTTT.